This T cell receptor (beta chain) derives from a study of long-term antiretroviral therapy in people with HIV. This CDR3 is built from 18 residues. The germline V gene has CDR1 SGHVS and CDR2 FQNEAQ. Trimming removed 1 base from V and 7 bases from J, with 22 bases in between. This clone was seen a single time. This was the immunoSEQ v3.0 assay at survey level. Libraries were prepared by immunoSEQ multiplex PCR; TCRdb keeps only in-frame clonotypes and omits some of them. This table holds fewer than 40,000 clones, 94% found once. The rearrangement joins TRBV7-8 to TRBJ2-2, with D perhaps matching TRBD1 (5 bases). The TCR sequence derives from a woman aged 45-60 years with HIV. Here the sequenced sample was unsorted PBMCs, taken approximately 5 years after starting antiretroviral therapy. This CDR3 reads CASSLDLWAGNVGGELFF. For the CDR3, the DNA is TGTGCCAGCAGCTTAGATCTTTGGGCAGGGAATGTTGGCGGGGAGCTGTTTTTT.